A selection of T cell receptor beta chains follows, all from one sample in a study of blood T cell repertoires in COVID-19. The table came from immunoSEQ multiplex PCR; TCRdb's copy has only in-frame clones and leaves some out. The data contain around 260,000 clones, around 85% of them singletons. Material: peripheral blood. The receptor source for this set is a human donor with COVID-19, enrolled during active disease. The donor label of this sample is uncertain. Each CDR3 is given with its conserved first and last residue. D genes are given only for firm matches. The listing skips clone size in some rows; elsewhere it reads once, few, many or a size class.

CDR3aa: CASSLDRGVVGYTF
CDR3nt: TGTGCCAGCAGCTTGGACAGGGGGGTTGTTGGCTACACCTTC
j_gene: TRBJ1-2
abundance: NA
v_gene: TRBV7-8
d_gene: TRBD1

CDR3aa: CASSFAGPRGDF
CDR3nt: TGTGCCAGCAGTTTCGCAGGTCCTCGGGGTGACTTC
j_gene: TRBJ2-5
abundance: few
v_gene: TRBV27
d_gene: NA

CDR3aa: CATQTNEKLFF
CDR3nt: TGTGCCACCCAGACTAATGAAAAACTGTTTTTT
j_gene: TRBJ1-4
abundance: NA
v_gene: TRBV9
d_gene: NA

CDR3aa: CASSLDRVDYGYTF
CDR3nt: TGCGCCAGCAGCTTGGACAGGGTTGACTATGGCTACACCTTC
j_gene: TRBJ1-2
abundance: NA
v_gene: TRBV5-1
d_gene: NA

CDR3aa: CASSVNPSWPEAFF
CDR3nt: TGTGCCAGCAGCGTAAACCCATCATGGCCTGAAGCTTTCTTT
j_gene: TRBJ1-1
abundance: NA
v_gene: TRBV9
d_gene: NA

CDR3aa: CASSPTGGQETQYF
CDR3nt: TGTGCCAGCTCACCTACCGGAGGTCAAGAGACCCAGTACTTC
j_gene: TRBJ2-5
abundance: NA
v_gene: TRBV18
d_gene: NA

CDR3aa: CASSYARVTEAFF
CDR3nt: TGTGCCAGCAGTTACGCCAGGGTCACTGAAGCTTTCTTT
j_gene: TRBJ1-1
abundance: NA
v_gene: TRBV6-5
d_gene: NA

CDR3aa: CASSVNTGNTGELFF
CDR3nt: TGTGCCAGCAGCGTCAATACAGGGAACACCGGGGAGCTGTTTTTT
j_gene: TRBJ2-2
abundance: NA
v_gene: TRBV7-2
d_gene: NA

CDR3aa: CASSGAGANEKLFF
CDR3nt: TGTGCCAGCAGCGGGGCAGGGGCCAATGAAAAACTGTTTTTT
j_gene: TRBJ1-4
abundance: NA
v_gene: TRBV5-5
d_gene: NA

CDR3aa: CASSPRTSGTSTDTQYF
CDR3nt: TGTGCCAGCAGCCCCCGGACTAGCGGGACATCCACAGATACGCAGTATTTT
j_gene: TRBJ2-3
abundance: NA
v_gene: TRBV11-3
d_gene: TRBD2

CDR3aa: CASSGRGHSQETQYF
CDR3nt: TGTGCCAGCAGTGGTCGAGGGCACAGCCAAGAGACCCAGTACTTC
j_gene: TRBJ2-5
abundance: NA
v_gene: TRBV2
d_gene: NA

CDR3aa: CATSGPDRGVLGNTIYF
CDR3nt: TGTGCCACCAGCGGCCCGGACAGGGGTGTTCTTGGAAACACCATATATTTT
j_gene: TRBJ1-3
abundance: NA
v_gene: TRBV15
d_gene: TRBD1

CDR3aa: CASSPGLGPEQYF
CDR3nt: TGTGCCAGCAGTCCGGGACTTGGTCCCGAGCAGTACTTC
j_gene: TRBJ2-7
abundance: few
v_gene: TRBV28
d_gene: NA

CDR3aa: CASRIQGAGGGYTF
CDR3nt: TGTGCCAGCAGAATCCAGGGGGCCGGAGGGGGCTACACCTTC
j_gene: TRBJ1-2
abundance: NA
v_gene: TRBV28
d_gene: TRBD1

CDR3aa: CASRETGGDTEAFF
CDR3nt: TGTGCCAGCAGAGAGACAGGGGGGGACACTGAAGCTTTCTTT
j_gene: TRBJ1-1
abundance: NA
v_gene: TRBV6-5
d_gene: TRBD1

CDR3aa: CASSARIRGQPQHF
CDR3nt: TGTGCCAGCAGCGCCCGGATTAGGGGTCAGCCCCAGCATTTT
j_gene: TRBJ1-5
abundance: NA
v_gene: TRBV28
d_gene: NA

CDR3aa: CASSIGLSGELFF
CDR3nt: TGTGCCAGTAGTATAGGTCTCTCCGGGGAGCTGTTTTTT
j_gene: TRBJ2-2
abundance: NA
v_gene: TRBV19
d_gene: NA

CDR3aa: CASRGDFDTEAFF
CDR3nt: TGTGCCAGCAGAGGGGACTTCGACACTGAAGCTTTCTTT
j_gene: TRBJ1-1
abundance: NA
v_gene: TRBV6-5
d_gene: NA

CDR3aa: CASSIDGQGYGYTF
CDR3nt: TGTGCCAGTAGCATAGACGGACAGGGGTATGGCTACACCTTC
j_gene: TRBJ1-2
abundance: NA
v_gene: TRBV19
d_gene: TRBD1

CDR3aa: CASSPPGGAYGYTF
CDR3nt: TGTGCCAGCTCACCGCCGGGTGGGGCCTATGGCTACACCTTC
j_gene: TRBJ1-2
abundance: once
v_gene: TRBV18
d_gene: NA

CDR3aa: CASSARVTGRSGNTIYF
CDR3nt: TGTGCCAGCAGCGCGCGGGTGACAGGACGCTCTGGAAACACCATATATTTT
j_gene: TRBJ1-3
abundance: NA
v_gene: TRBV9
d_gene: NA

CDR3aa: CASSPQDSPTGELFF
CDR3nt: TGTGCCAGCAGCCCTCAGGACTCGCCCACCGGGGAGCTGTTTTTT
j_gene: TRBJ2-2
abundance: medium-sized
v_gene: TRBV27
d_gene: NA

CDR3aa: CASSLAGLARYEQYF
CDR3nt: TGTGCCAGCAGTTTAGCGGGACTAGCCCGTTACGAGCAGTACTTC
j_gene: TRBJ2-7
abundance: NA
v_gene: TRBV28
d_gene: TRBD2

CDR3aa: CASSFLLAGGAYEQYF
CDR3nt: TGTGCCAGCAGTTTTCTCCTAGCGGGAGGTGCTTACGAGCAGTACTTC
j_gene: TRBJ2-7
abundance: NA
v_gene: TRBV28
d_gene: TRBD2

CDR3aa: CASSLILTFKSEGYTF
CDR3nt: TGTGCCAGCAGCTTAATCTTAACCTTCAAAAGCGAGGGCTACACCTTC
j_gene: TRBJ1-2
abundance: once
v_gene: TRBV7-2
d_gene: NA

CDR3aa: CASSPLVQGLSEKLFF
CDR3nt: TGTGCCAGCAGTCCTTTGGTTCAGGGGTTGAGCGAAAAACTGTTTTTT
j_gene: TRBJ1-4
abundance: NA
v_gene: TRBV27
d_gene: NA

CDR3aa: CASSRNRGQRTDTQYF
CDR3nt: TGTGCCAGCAGCAGGAACAGGGGACAACGGACAGATACGCAGTATTTT
j_gene: TRBJ2-3
abundance: NA
v_gene: TRBV7-8
d_gene: TRBD1

CDR3aa: CASSFQYGYTF
CDR3nt: TGTGCCAGCAGTTTCCAGTATGGCTACACCTTC
j_gene: TRBJ1-2
abundance: NA
v_gene: TRBV28
d_gene: NA

CDR3aa: CASSLTSGAVGTGELFF
CDR3nt: TGTGCCAGCAGCTTGACTAGCGGGGCTGTGGGCACCGGGGAGCTGTTTTTT
j_gene: TRBJ2-2
abundance: NA
v_gene: TRBV7-3
d_gene: TRBD2

CDR3aa: CAWSSRDRYQPQHF
CDR3nt: TGTGCCTGGAGTTCACGGGACAGGTATCAGCCCCAGCATTTT
j_gene: TRBJ1-5
abundance: NA
v_gene: TRBV30
d_gene: TRBD1

CDR3aa: CASSSGLAGDEQFF
CDR3nt: TGTGCCAGCAGCTCGGGACTAGCGGGAGATGAGCAGTTCTTC
j_gene: TRBJ2-1
abundance: many
v_gene: TRBV7-8
d_gene: TRBD2

CDR3aa: CSASPGRDSYGYTF
CDR3nt: TGCAGCGCCAGCCCTGGCCGGGACAGCTATGGCTACACCTTC
j_gene: TRBJ1-2
abundance: few
v_gene: TRBV29-1
d_gene: TRBD1

CDR3aa: CASSPGTGELFF
CDR3nt: TGTGCCAGCAGCCCGGGGACCGGGGAGCTGTTTTTT
j_gene: TRBJ2-2
abundance: NA
v_gene: TRBV11-3
d_gene: NA

CDR3aa: CASSLGLIGGNEQFF
CDR3nt: TGTGCCAGCAGCTTAGGCCTAATCGGGGGCAATGAGCAGTTCTTC
j_gene: TRBJ2-1
abundance: few
v_gene: TRBV11-3
d_gene: NA

CDR3aa: CASSFAGTDYNEQFF
CDR3nt: TGTGCCAGCAGCTTCGCCGGGACAGACTACAATGAGCAGTTCTTC
j_gene: TRBJ2-1
abundance: NA
v_gene: TRBV5-6
d_gene: TRBD1

CDR3aa: CASSIPGGGDEQYF
CDR3nt: TGTGCCAGTAGTATCCCCGGCGGGGGCGACGAGCAGTACTTC
j_gene: TRBJ2-7
abundance: NA
v_gene: TRBV19
d_gene: NA

CDR3aa: CASSLEPGSSYEQYF
CDR3nt: TGCGCCAGCAGCTTGGAGCCAGGAAGCTCCTACGAGCAGTACTTC
j_gene: TRBJ2-7
abundance: NA
v_gene: TRBV5-1
d_gene: NA

CDR3aa: CASSLVAGLYEQYF
CDR3nt: TGTGCCAGCAGCTTGGTAGCGGGACTCTACGAGCAGTACTTC
j_gene: TRBJ2-7
abundance: NA
v_gene: TRBV5-5
d_gene: TRBD2

CDR3aa: CASSLAGTSGIDEQFF
CDR3nt: TGCGCCAGCAGCTTGGCTGGGACTAGCGGGATTGATGAGCAGTTCTTC
j_gene: TRBJ2-1
abundance: NA
v_gene: TRBV5-1
d_gene: TRBD2

CDR3aa: CASSPRDSGTYEQYF
CDR3nt: TGCGCCAGCAGCCCTCGGGATAGCGGGACGTACGAGCAGTACTTC
j_gene: TRBJ2-7
abundance: NA
v_gene: TRBV5-1
d_gene: TRBD2

CDR3aa: CASSSAPGQGAPSGNSPLHF
CDR3nt: TGTGCCAGCAGCTCCGCCCCGGGACAGGGGGCGCCTTCTGGAAATTCACCCCTCCACTTT
j_gene: TRBJ1-6
abundance: NA
v_gene: TRBV7-3
d_gene: TRBD1

CDR3aa: CASSWTSGRGLRELFF
CDR3nt: TGTGCCAGCAGCTGGACTAGCGGGAGGGGCCTACGGGAGCTGTTTTTT
j_gene: TRBJ2-2
abundance: NA
v_gene: TRBV7-3
d_gene: TRBD2

CDR3aa: CASSRSGRIGEQYF
CDR3nt: TGTGCCAGCAGCCGTAGCGGGAGGATAGGGGAGCAGTACTTC
j_gene: TRBJ2-7
abundance: NA
v_gene: TRBV3-1/TRBV3-2
d_gene: TRBD2

CDR3aa: CATTGLFTDTQYF
CDR3nt: TGTGCCACCACGGGGTTGTTCACAGATACGCAGTATTTT
j_gene: TRBJ2-3
abundance: NA
v_gene: TRBV28
d_gene: NA

CDR3aa: CASSFGTGRNTEAFF
CDR3nt: TGTGCCAGCAGCTTCGGAACAGGGCGGAACACTGAAGCTTTCTTT
j_gene: TRBJ1-1
abundance: NA
v_gene: TRBV5-5
d_gene: NA